This entry lists 19 T cell receptor beta chains sequenced from one sample in a study of shared clonotypes between healthy human individuals. The data were produced by immunoSEQ multiplex PCR, yet TCRdb's version contains in-frame clones alone and is incomplete. The table has roughly 380,000 clones, 95% to 97% seen once. Sequencing was performed on memory CD8+ T cells sorted from blood. Subset defined: CD45RO+ cells pooled with CCR7-negative TemRA cells. These receptors all come from a man aged 25 to 40 in good health.

The chain links TRBV11-2 to TRBJ2-4; tentatively, D is TRBD2 (5 bases). CDR1 is SGHAT and CDR2 is FQNNGV in the germline V gene. Trimming removed 5 bases from V and 9 bases from J, with 11 bases in between. The CDR3 loop spans 12 amino acids. The CDR3 reads CASSPVTSIQYF. CDR3 nucleotides: TGTGCCAGCAGCCCTGTAACTAGCATTCAGTACTTC.

This chain connects TRBV2 to TRBJ1-1; 10 nucleotides agree with TRBD1. The V gene end was trimmed by 9 bases and the J gene end by 5 bases; junction bases not matched to a gene: 6. This CDR3 comprises 13 residues. Germline V lookup: CDR1 SNHLY, CDR2 FYNNEI. The CDR3 reads CARTGTGVTEAFF. In DNA, the CDR3 is TGTGCCAGAACCGGGACAGGGGTTACTGAAGCTTTCTTT.

The J gene is TRBJ2-7, the V gene TRBV10-3; D remains unclear. Germline CDR1 ENHRY, CDR2 SYGVKD. The CDR3 totals 13 residues. V was cut by 11 bases and J by 0 bases, with 14 bases left in between. The CDR3 reads CAGVLVRSYEQYF. In DNA form, the CDR3 reads TGTGCCGGCGTTTTAGTCCGCTCCTACGAGCAGTACTTC.

This chain links TRBV5-1 with TRBJ1-2; 7 positions agree with TRBD1. The V gene's germline CDR1 is SGHRS and CDR2 YFSETQ. CDR3 size: 15 residues. Unmatched junction bases numbered 10, after V lost 4 bases and J lost 4 bases. The CDR3 reads CASSPQGQVIYGYTF. CDR3 nucleotide sequence: TGCGCCAGCAGCCCACAGGGGCAGGTTATCTATGGCTACACCTTC. Variable domain in full (rest from reference TRBV5-1 and TRBJ1-2): KAGVTQTPRYLIKTRGQQVTLSCSPISGHRSVSWYQQTPGQGLQFLFEYFSETQRNKGNFPGRFSGRQFSNSRSEMNVSTLELGDSALYLCASSPQGQVIYGYTFGSGTRLTVV.

J is TRBJ1-2 and V is TRBV18; TRBD1 aligns across 9 bases. The CDR3 is 13 amino acids. Germline V lookup: CDR1 KGHSH, CDR2 LQKENI. With 8 bases clipped from V and 6 bases from J, the junction kept 7 bases outside the gene matches. Written as DNA, the CDR3 is TGTGCCAGCGCAGTAACAGGGGGCGATGGCTACACCTTC. Translating gives CASAVTGGDGYTF.

This clone was counted a single time. CDR3 loop: CASRLAGALNTEAFF. CDR3 bases: TGTGCCAGCCGCCTGGCGGGGGCGCTGAACACTGAAGCTTTCTTT. The chain is built from TRBV28 and TRBJ1-1, with D possibly being TRBD1 (6 bases). Per the germline V gene, CDR1 is MDHEN and CDR2 is SYDVKM. The CDR3 is 15 amino acids. V was pared by 8 bases and J by 0 bases, with 16 bases between.

The J gene is TRBJ2-1, the V gene TRBV5-1; D is tentatively TRBD1 or TRBD2 (5 bases each). Between the trimmed V and J ends, which lost 0 bases and 4 bases, there was a span of 11 bases. This CDR3 contains 15 residues. From germline, CDR1 is SGHRS and CDR2 YFSETQ. The CDR3 is CASSLGGTEYNEQFF. The CDR3 coding sequence is TGCGCCAGCAGCTTGGGAGGGACCGAGTACAATGAGCAGTTCTTC.

The rearrangement uses TRBV7-2 and TRBJ2-3; D gene uncertain. V was shortened by 1 base and J by 4 bases, with 3 bases between the two germline ends. There are 12 residues in the CDR3. Germline V CDR1 and CDR2: SGHTA, FQGNSA. The CDR3 reads CASSLVPDTQYF. CDR3 nucleotides: TGTGCCAGCAGCTTAGTGCCAGATACGCAGTATTTT.

The chain joins TRBV9 to TRBJ1-2; no definite D call. Trimming took 0 bases from V and 9 from J, leaving 12 bases between them. The length of the CDR3 is 13 residues. Germline V gene data show CDR1 as SGDLS and CDR2 as YYNGEE. This chain's CDR3 is CASSVAYSGSYTF. The CDR3, as DNA: TGTGCCAGCAGCGTAGCGTATTCGGGTAGCTACACCTTC.

This rearrangement joins TRBV6-5 to TRBJ2-5; either TRBD1 or TRBD2 may fit D (6 bases each). V was shortened by 2 bases and J by 5 bases, with 15 bases between the two germline ends. The length of the CDR3 is 15 residues. Per germline, CDR1 MNHEY and CDR2 SVGAGI. The CDR3 DNA sequence: TGTGCCAGCAGTTACAATCGGGGGCGCCTGGAGACCCAGTACTTC. Translation: CASSYNRGRLETQYF.

The chain recombines TRBV4-2 with TRBJ2-1; D gene unclear. CDR1 and CDR2 (germline): LGHNA, YNFKEQ. The CDR3 has 13 residues. V lost 0 bases and J 9 bases, leaving 9 bases between the germline ends. CDR3 residues: CASSQDLQTEQFF. DNA of the CDR3: TGTGCCAGCAGCCAAGATTTGCAGACTGAGCAGTTCTTC.

The rearrangement links TRBV28 to TRBJ2-7; D is perhaps TRBD2 (6 bases). Germline CDR1 reads MDHEN; CDR2 reads SYDVKM. V lost 4 bases and J 2 bases, leaving 9 bases between the germline ends. CDR3 length: 13 amino acids. The CDR3 nucleotides read TGTGCCAGCAGTTGGGGGGTTACCTACGAGCAGTACTTC. Residues: CASSWGVTYEQYF.

The V and J genes are TRBV11-2 and TRBJ2-1; D ambiguous. The ends were cut back, 3 bases at V and 9 bases at J, with 6 bases in the middle. The CDR3 spans 11 residues. CDR1 and CDR2 (germline): SGHAT, FQNNGV. CDR3 protein: CASSFAGEQFF. CDR3 DNA sequence: TGTGCCAGCAGCTTTGCAGGTGAGCAGTTCTTC.

The V and J genes are TRBV7-6 and TRBJ2-5; D call uncertain. CDR1 and CDR2 (germline): SGHVS, FNYEAQ. V was pared by 2 bases and J by 5 bases, with 6 bases between. The CDR3 has 12 residues. The CDR3 loop reads CASSLFRETQYF. CDR3 coding DNA: TGTGCCAGCAGCTTATTCAGGGAGACCCAGTACTTC.

This clone was detected a few times. This chain joins TRBV30 and TRBJ1-2; D not resolved. Germline V CDR1 and CDR2: GTSNPN, SVGIG (reference sequence). Trimming took off 0 bases at V and 5 bases at J, with 10 bases between the two ends. This CDR3 is 13 amino acids long. The CDR3 here is CAWSVGFHYGYTF. The CDR3 DNA is TGTGCCTGGAGTGTAGGGTTCCATTATGGCTACACCTTC.

This chain links TRBV5-1 with TRBJ2-3; 8 nucleotides align to TRBD2. The CDR3 runs 15 residues. From germline, CDR1 is SGHRS and CDR2 YFSETQ. J lost 10 bases, V lost 4 bases, and 14 bases had no gene match. CDR3 amino acids: CASSPTSAGVDAQYF. The CDR3 DNA is TGCGCCAGCAGCCCGACTAGCGCAGGCGTTGATGCGCAGTATTTT.

The rearrangement uses TRBV6-1 and TRBJ1-1; the match to TRBD1 covers 8 bases. The CDR3 extends over 13 amino acids. J was trimmed by 6 bases and V by 3 bases; bases with no gene match: 3. CDR1 and CDR2 (germline): MNHNS, SASEGT. The CDR3 DNA reads as TGTGCCAGCAGTGACAGGGGGCGATCTGAAGCTTTCTTT. As protein: CASSDRGRSEAFF.

The CDR3 sequence is CASSSSGVAGGPHEQFF. The DNA for the CDR3 is TGTGCCAGCAGTTCGTCGGGTGTAGCGGGAGGGCCGCATGAGCAGTTCTTC. This chain links TRBV27 with TRBJ2-1; 11 nucleotides match TRBD2. The junction had 13 bases not matched to a gene; V was cut back by 4 bases and J by 8 bases. Germline CDR1 reads MNHEY; CDR2 reads SMNVEV (reference sequence). CDR3 length equals 17 residues.

The chain links TRBV6-1 to TRBJ2-7; no clear D. Germline lookup yields CDR1 MNHNS and CDR2 SASEGT. This CDR3 is built from 10 residues. Trimming took off 8 bases at V and 8 bases at J, with 10 bases between the two ends. CDR3 coding DNA: TGTGCCAGCGGCCAAGAGAAGCAGTACTTC. The encoded protein is CASGQEKQYF.